This TCR beta chain originates from a study of read filtering for tumor transcriptome and immune sequencing. Study-wide context: Patients were around 17 male and about 15 female, mean age around 66 years, range roughly 45 to 85. DNase treatment preceded whole-transcriptome library preparation.

This clonotype has a count of ten or more. The library was built from around 0.4 ug RNA with molecular barcoded adaptors for alpha/delta and beta/gamma chains. From the reads, TCRdb called clonotypes with MiXCR, one entry per CDR3 protein. The sample lists fewer than 100,000 distinct CDR3 sequences; approximately 13% were seen once. This receptor was taken from a donor aged 40 or older with multiple myeloma. Sequencing was performed on a population of CD138-negative cells sorted from bone marrow.

The chain's CDR3 is CASSPAITGELFF. CDR3 nucleotides: TGTGCCAGCTCACCAGCGATCACCGGGGAGCTGTTTTTT. The chain carries TRBV18 and TRBJ2-2; D is ambiguous. Germline lookup yields CDR1 KGHSH and CDR2 LQKENI. This CDR3 has 13 amino acids. The V and J ends lost 2 bases and 4 bases respectively, with 5 bases between them.